These 9 T cell receptor beta chains originate from one sample sequenced in a study of T cells in Graves' hyperthyroidism and ophthalmopathy. From RNA transcripts, TCR beta CDR3 regions were amplified. The TCR CDR3 was amplified in a first-round RT-PCR using the HTBI primer set. TCRdb reanalysed the multiplex PCR reads using MiXCR and keeps one entry per CDR3 protein. Here the sample spans about 360,000 distinct CDR3 sequences, about 12% being singletons. The sample comprised blood. Receptors originate from a woman in her late teens or twenties with Graves' hyperthyroidism.

This clonotype showed up many times. The rearrangement links TRBV7-2 to TRBJ2-1; D ambiguous. This CDR3 is built from 15 residues. V was clipped by 0 bases and J by 2 bases, with 8 bases between them. Germline CDR1 SGHTA, CDR2 FQGNSA. CDR3 bases: TGTGCCAGCAGCTTAGCGGGGATTCCCTACAATGAGCAGTTCTTC. Translating gives CASSLAGIPYNEQFF.

This clonotype has ten or more counts. This chain uses TRBV12-3 or TRBV12-4 with TRBJ2-6; D is perhaps TRBD1 (6 bases). Trimming took off 4 bases at V and 0 bases at J, with 19 bases between the two ends. The CDR3 covers 19 residues. This CDR3 reads CASSSRQAPTSSGANVLTF. The CDR3 region has the DNA TGTGCCAGCAGTTCGAGACAGGCGCCTACAAGCTCTGGGGCCAACGTCCTGACTTTC.

This clonotype was observed many times. This chain uses TRBV27 with TRBJ2-1, with D possibly matching TRBD1 (5 bases). Germline CDR1 and CDR2: MNHEY and SMNVEV (reference sequence). The V end was cut by 4 bases, the J end by 7 bases, with 17 bases between. The CDR3 totals 15 residues. The CDR3 loop is CASSWQGAPSNEQFF. The CDR3, as DNA: TGTGCCAGCAGTTGGCAGGGTGCCCCTTCGAATGAGCAGTTCTTC.

This clonotype was found many times. The chain carries TRBV7-2 and TRBJ1-2; D not resolved. CDR3 length: 15 residues. Per germline, CDR1 SGHTA and CDR2 FQGNSA. Trimming pared 5 bases from V and 4 bases from J, leaving 17 bases between. The CDR3 is CASSPFSEALYGYTF. CDR3 sequence (DNA): TGTGCCAGCAGCCCCTTTTCGGAGGCTCTCTATGGCTACACCTTC. The whole variable domain, filled in from reference TRBV7-2 and TRBJ1-2, reads GAGVSQSPSNKVTEKGKDVELRCDPISGHTALYWYRQSLGQGLEFLIYFQGNSAPDKSGLPSDRFSAERTGGSVSTLTIQRTQQEDSAVYLCASSPFSEALYGYTFGSGTRLTVV.

This clonotype is a singleton in its sample. It may be a read error: a sequence one base away is much more abundant. Here the CDR3 DNA reads TGTACCAGCAGGGACAGTGGGGGGGGCTATGGCTACACCTTC. It is translated as CTSRDSGGGYGYTF. V is TRBV7-2 and J is TRBJ1-2; D is possibly TRBD1 (6 bases). V lost 6 bases to trimming and J lost 4 bases, with 15 bases between them. CDR3 length: 14 residues. The germline V gene encodes CDR1 SGHTA and CDR2 FQGNSA. Full variable domain (remainder filled in from reference TRBV7-2 and TRBJ1-2): GAGVSQSPSNKVTEKGKDVELRCDPISGHTALYWYRQSLGQGLEFLIYFQGNSAPDKSGLPSDRFSAERTGGSVSTLTIQRTQQEDSAVYLCTSRDSGGGYGYTFGSGTRLTVV.

This clonotype was seen a few times. The V gene is TRBV6-1, the J gene TRBJ1-2; TRBD1 is a possible D gene (5 bases). V was shortened by 7 bases and J by 0 bases, with 18 bases between the two germline ends. Germline V gene lookup returns CDR1 MNHNS and CDR2 SASEGT. This CDR3 region has 16 residues. The CDR3 is CASIHPQGPANYGYTF. CDR3 coding DNA: TGTGCCAGCATCCATCCTCAGGGCCCCGCTAACTATGGCTACACCTTC.

This clonotype was observed many times. The chain couples TRBV28 to TRBJ2-7; perhaps TRBD2 as D (5 bases). Germline V gene sequence: CDR1 MDHEN, CDR2 SYDVKM. CDR3 length: 12 amino acids. Trimming removed 7 bases from V and 4 bases from J, with 11 bases in between. CDR3 sequence reads: CASTRRDYEQYF. CDR3 nucleotides: TGTGCCAGCACCCGCCGGGATTACGAGCAGTACTTC.

The table lists this clonotype with many counts. The rearrangement links TRBV3-1 to TRBJ1-2; 9 nucleotides align to TRBD1. V gave up 3 bases and J gave up 0 bases; unmatched junction bases: 2. The CDR3 loop spans 15 amino acids. Germline V gene lookup returns CDR1 LGHDT and CDR2 YNNKEL (reference sequence). The CDR3, as DNA: TGTGCCAGCAGCCACAGACAGGGGGCTAACTATGGCTACACCTTC. It translates to CASSHRQGANYGYTF.

At least ten counts were recorded for this clonotype. This chain links TRBV12-3 or TRBV12-4 with TRBJ2-2; 7 bases align to TRBD2. V trimming: 7 bases; J trimming: 2 bases; junction bases outside the gene matches: 7. The CDR3 consists of 15 residues. CDR3 nucleotides: TGTGCCAGCATCTCCGGCGGGAGTAACACCGGGGAGCTGTTTTTT. Translation: CASISGGSNTGELFF.